The clone carrying this T cell receptor beta chain was found a few times. Its cognate antigen is unknown. The V end was cut by 2 bases, the J end by 3 bases, with 11 bases between. The germline V gene has CDR1 SGHDT and CDR2 YYEEEE. The CDR3 length is 14 residues. The sample is drawn from a study of Graves' ophthalmopathy and Graves' hyperthyroidism. Turning to the study itself: Pretreatment peripheral blood was obtained at initial diagnosis.

The sequenced template was RNA, covering the TCR beta CDR3 region. In the first round, RT-PCR was carried out with HTBI primers, and a multiplex PCR formed the second round. TCRdb reanalysed the multiplex PCR reads using MiXCR and keeps one entry per CDR3 protein. The sample records about 700,000 distinct CDR3 sequences, 40% being singletons. Regarding the study as a whole: In separating ophthalmopathy from stable hyperthyroidism, a 13-signature model achieved roughly 87% sensitivity and around 80% specificity. The model's prediction of ophthalmopathy progression had 70.59% sensitivity and approximately 72% specificity.

Specimen: peripheral blood. The chain is built from TRBV5-6 and TRBJ1-2; no definite D call. The sequence was obtained from an adult man with Graves' ophthalmopathy. The CDR3 protein is CASSFTGLDYGYTF. For the CDR3, the DNA is TGTGCCAGCAGCTTTACCGGGTTGGACTATGGCTACACCTTC. Looking up the rest from reference TRBV5-6 and TRBJ1-2 gives the full variable domain: DAGVTQSPTHLIKTRGQQVTLRCSPKSGHDTVSWYQQALGQGPQFIFQYYEEEERQRGNFPDRFSGHQFPNYSSELNVNALLLGDSALYLCASSFTGLDYGYTFGSGTRLTVV.